These 8 T cell receptor beta chains share one sample of origin, sequenced in a study of shared clonotypes between healthy human individuals. Method: immunoSEQ multiplex PCR; TCRdb's copy keeps in-frame clones and lacks some. The sample lists approximately 2,000,000 clones; less than 95% were seen once. The sequenced material came from naive CD4+ T cells from PBMCs. As to subset: CD45RA+ positively selected. The receptors were sampled from a young man in good health. Some clones in this sample may be carry-over from other donors' samples.

This clone has only one observation. This chain connects TRBV29-1 to TRBJ2-3; D is possibly TRBD1 (5 bases). V was trimmed by 2 bases and J by 4 bases, leaving 19 bases between them. The CDR3 is 16 residues long. Germline V gene data show CDR1 as SQVTM and CDR2 as ANQGSEA. CDR3 DNA sequence: TGCAGCGTTGAATCGGACACAATCCTGGGCGCAGATACGCAGTATTTT. Translated: CSVESDTILGADTQYF.

This chain connects TRBV28 to TRBJ1-2; TRBD1 agrees at 8 bases. Germline CDR1 reads MDHEN; CDR2 reads SYDVKM. CDR3 size: 17 residues. Trimming cost V 7 bases and J 2 bases; bases outside gene matches: 15. CDR3 DNA sequence: TGTGCCAGCACCCCTCCTTCTTACAGGACAGGGAACTATGGCTACACCTTC. This codes for CASTPPSYRTGNYGYTF.

The count of this clone is one. Other DNA sequences of this sample code for an identical CDR3. The chain recombines TRBV15 with TRBJ2-5; the D is unclear. In germline, CDR1 is LNHNV, CDR2 YYDKDF (reference sequence). Trimming cost V 1 base and J 5 bases, with 8 bases left between them. The CDR3 totals 13 residues. CDR3 sequence: CATSRGGRETQYF. The CDR3 nucleotides are TGTGCCACCAGCAGAGGGGGTAGGGAGACCCAGTACTTC.

As regards this clone: The same CDR3 arises from other DNA sequences in this sample as well. J is TRBJ1-3 and V is TRBV7-2, with a weak D call TRBD1 (5 bases). This CDR3 contains 14 residues. Germline V gene data show CDR1 as SGHTA and CDR2 as FQGNSA. Trimming shortened V by 1 base and J by 2 bases, and 6 bases separated the two germline ends. CDR3 sequence reads: CASSLGTTGNTIYF. DNA of the CDR3: TGTGCCAGCAGCTTAGGGACAACTGGAAACACCATATATTTT.

This sequence joins TRBV20-1 and TRBJ1-2, with unresolved D. This CDR3 has 11 residues. Germline V gene lookup returns CDR1 DFQATT and CDR2 SNEGSKA (reference sequence). V was clipped by 6 bases and J by 5 bases, with 10 bases between them. The CDR3 protein is CSALAGYGYTF. The CDR3 DNA follows: TGCAGTGCCCTAGCTGGATATGGCTACACCTTC.

Turning to this clone: The sample has other DNA sequences that encode this CDR3 too. The CDR3: CASSLGDINQPQHF. The CDR3 DNA reads as TGCGCCAGCAGCTTGGGGGACATTAATCAGCCCCAGCATTTT. This chain uses TRBV5-1 with TRBJ1-5; D is perhaps TRBD1 (6 bases). This CDR3 has 14 residues. V was trimmed by 0 bases and J by 4 bases, leaving 8 bases between them. The germline V gene has CDR1 SGHRS and CDR2 YFSETQ.

The chain links TRBV9 to TRBJ2-3, with 11 positions matching TRBD2. Germline V gene data show CDR1 as SGDLS and CDR2 as YYNGEE. V dropped 4 bases and J dropped 5; count of bases not matched to a gene: 6. This CDR3 has 15 amino acids. The CDR3 here is CASSRALAGEDTQYF. In DNA form, the CDR3 reads TGTGCCAGCAGCCGCGCACTAGCGGGAGAAGATACGCAGTATTTT.

This clone was recorded once. This chain uses TRBV29-1 with TRBJ2-1; no clear D gene. This CDR3 comprises 15 residues. Germline V gene data show CDR1 as SQVTM and CDR2 as ANQGSEA. Trimming shortened V by 0 bases and J by 0 bases, and 9 bases separated the two germline ends. CDR3 in amino acids: CSVEDLSISYNEQFF. Written as DNA, the CDR3 is TGCAGCGTTGAAGATCTTAGTATCTCCTACAATGAGCAGTTCTTC.